This TCR beta chain was sequenced in a study of blood T cells in healthy people across ages. The CDR3 sequence is 14 residues long. The germline CDR1 and CDR2 sequences are DFQATT and SNEGSKA (reference sequence). V was clipped by 3 bases and J by 2 bases, with 10 bases between them. A sample-barcoded 5' primer and a J-beta primer mix were used in a second PCR of about 6 to 12 cycles. Each cDNA molecule was tagged by a template-switch adaptor with 12 random nucleotides. From each sample, at least 2.5 million paired-end reads containing CDR3 were obtained. TCRdb re-called the 5' RACE reads with MiXCR, one entry per CDR3 protein. The sample carries around 1,500,000 distinct CDR3 sequences, roughly 40% recorded once. The people who gave samples were healthy Caucasians from Russia, aged roughly 6 to 95. Notes on the study in general: Fewer expanded clones and more diversity marked long-lived versus aged donors.

Remarks on this clonotype: Its antigen is not identified.

The chain employs TRBV20-1 and TRBJ2-2; D call uncertain. The receptor's source is a woman aged 18-30 years in good health. The specimen sequenced was blood. The CDR3 nucleotides read TGCAGTGCTAGTCGTGGTCAAAACACCGGGGAGCTGTTTTTT. Its protein product is CSASRGQNTGELFF.